Following are 17 T cell receptor beta chains from one sample sequenced in a study of CD8 T cells in Susac syndrome (dated by TCRdb to between 2019 and 2020). The library was made by the immunoSEQ multiplex PCR assay. RNA was extracted with the RNeasy kit and about 0.45 to 1 ug was reverse transcribed using random hexamers. In TCRdb, the public reads were trimmed at Q25 with fastp and aligned with MiXCR, with productive beta chains retained. Here each entry gathers all rows of one CDR3 protein and keeps the most common genes and DNA. The sample table shows about 120,000 distinct CDR3 sequences, and around 94% are seen once. Around 0.27% of the sample is in the top ten clones. The sequencing input was CD8+ T cells from PBMCs. These TCRs come from a human donor with Susac syndrome.

This rearrangement joins TRBV5-4 to TRBJ1-1; D may be TRBD1 (6 bases). Germline V lookup: CDR1 SGHNT, CDR2 YYREEE (reference sequence). CDR3 length: 17 residues. V lost 3 bases to trimming and J lost 3 bases, with 21 bases between them. The CDR3 sequence: CASSSDPTRQADTEAFF. CDR3 nucleotide sequence: TGTGCCAGCAGCTCTGACCCCACCAGACAGGCAGACACTGAAGCTTTCTTT.

Here the CDR3 reads CSVEKVGTRSYEQYF. The CDR3 DNA is TGCAGCGTTGAAAAGGTTGGGACAAGAAGCTACGAGCAGTACTTC. The chain is built from TRBV29-1 and TRBJ2-7; weak D call: TRBD1 (6 bases). The CDR3 length is 15 residues. The V end was cut by 2 bases, the J end by 3 bases, with 17 bases between. The germline V gene encodes CDR1 SQVTM and CDR2 ANQGSEA.

V gene TRBV3-1 combines with J gene TRBJ1-1; D unresolved. CDR3 length: 14 amino acids. Between the trimmed V and J ends, which lost 4 bases and 1 base, there was a span of 10 bases. Per germline, CDR1 LGHDT and CDR2 YNNKEL (reference sequence). The CDR3 coding sequence is TGTGCCAGCAGCCTGCGGGTAACGAACACTGAAGCTTTCTTT. It yields the protein CASSLRVTNTEAFF.

The rearrangement joins TRBV15 to TRBJ2-7; D perhaps matches TRBD1 (5 bases). In germline, CDR1 is LNHNV, CDR2 YYDKDF (reference sequence). This CDR3 has 14 amino acids. The V and J ends lost 3 bases and 3 bases respectively, with 12 bases between them. The CDR3 DNA sequence: TGTGCCACCAGCAGGGCAACAGGTGTCTACGAGCAGTACTTC. Translation gives CATSRATGVYEQYF.

The chain combines TRBV27 with TRBJ2-1; 16 bases agree with TRBD2. Germline-derived CDR1 and CDR2 are MNHEY and SMNVEV (reference sequence). The CDR3 length is 16 residues. Trimming took 5 bases from V and 9 from J; bases not matched to a gene: 7. The CDR3 loop is CASSQGLAGGPGEQFF. CDR3 sequence (DNA): TGTGCCAGCAGTCAGGGACTAGCGGGGGGGCCTGGTGAGCAGTTCTTC.

The genes are TRBV20-1 and TRBJ2-7; TRBD2 aligns across 7 bases. Germline assignment: CDR1 DFQATT and CDR2 SNEGSKA (reference sequence). The CDR3 has 13 amino acids. J gave up 0 bases and V 5 bases, and 4 bases lay outside the gene matches. DNA for the CDR3: TGCAGTGCTCTCGGGGGGACCTCCTACGAGCAGTACTTC. Translation gives CSALGGTSYEQYF.

This clonotype was picked up one time. This CDR3 reads CASSQFTDTQYF. The CDR3 region has the DNA TGTGCCAGCAGCCAATTCACAGATACGCAGTATTTT. V usage is TRBV7-9 and J usage is TRBJ2-3; D gene unclear. Germline assignment: CDR1 SEHNR and CDR2 FQNEAQ (reference sequence). Trimming cost V 5 bases and J 2 bases, with 5 bases left between them. The CDR3 covers 12 residues.

Only one count was recorded for this clonotype. The chain combines TRBV7-9 with TRBJ1-1; no clear D gene. V was cut by 2 bases and J by 5 bases, with 9 bases left in between. The CDR3 contains 13 residues. CDR1 and CDR2 (germline): SEHNR, FQNEAQ (reference sequence). CDR3 sequence (DNA): TGTGCCAGCAGCTTAAGCATGGGAACTGAAGCTTTCTTT. Amino acids: CASSLSMGTEAFF.

This chain connects TRBV2 to TRBJ2-7, with TRBD2 identical over 12 bases. The CDR3 totals 15 residues. CDR1 is SNHLY, CDR2 FYNNEI, per germline. V was clipped by 7 bases and J by 3 bases; unmatched bases: 7. The DNA for the CDR3 is TGTGCCAGCACCTTGCCTAGCGGGGGGGTCTACGAGCAGTACTTC. Translation gives CASTLPSGGVYEQYF.

This chain connects TRBV9 to TRBJ1-5; TRBD1 might be the D (5 bases). Trimming took off 0 bases at V and 0 bases at J, with 7 bases between the two ends. The germline gives CDR1 SGDLS, CDR2 YYNGEE. The CDR3 has 15 residues. CDR3 sequence: CASSVGGDSNQPQHF. The CDR3 bases are TGTGCCAGCAGCGTAGGGGGCGATAGCAATCAGCCCCAGCATTTT.

The chain employs TRBV11-2 and TRBJ2-4, with D perhaps matching TRBD2 (6 bases). Trimming took 3 bases from V and 2 from J, leaving 17 bases between them. This CDR3 spans 17 amino acids. The germline V gene encodes CDR1 SGHAT and CDR2 FQNNGV. CDR3 in DNA: TGTGCCAGCAGCTTTTGGGGACTTAGGACGTCCAAAAACATTCAGTACTTC. Translating it yields CASSFWGLRTSKNIQYF.

The chain carries TRBV15 and TRBJ2-3; weak D call: TRBD1 (6 bases). This CDR3 is 16 amino acids long. Germline values: CDR1 LNHNV, CDR2 YYDKDF (reference sequence). V was pared by 0 bases and J by 2 bases, with 12 bases between. CDR3 sequence (DNA): TGTGCCACCAGCAGAGAGGACAGCAGAAACACAGATACGCAGTATTTT. Translation gives CATSREDSRNTDTQYF.

The chain employs TRBV18 and TRBJ1-5; D not certain. Germline V gene data show CDR1 as KGHSH and CDR2 as LQKENI. The CDR3 extends over 16 amino acids. Trimming removed 0 bases at V and 7 bases at J, with 16 bases between. The CDR3 loop is CASSPPLSAREQPQHF. For the CDR3, the DNA is TGTGCCAGCTCACCACCTCTCTCGGCCCGAGAACAGCCCCAGCATTTT.

This sequence joins TRBV5-6 and TRBJ2-1; TRBD2 matches at 9 bases. Germline CDR1 is SGHDT and CDR2 is YYEEEE. V shed 5 bases, J shed 2 bases, and the junction held 5 bases outside the gene matches. CDR3 length equals 15 residues. This chain's CDR3 is CASRGGRVPYNEQFF. In DNA, the CDR3 is TGTGCCAGCAGGGGCGGGAGGGTGCCCTACAATGAGCAGTTCTTC.

The chain is built from TRBV27 and TRBJ1-4; D unclear. The germline gives CDR1 MNHEY, CDR2 SMNVEV (reference sequence). The CDR3 totals 13 residues. V gave up 4 bases and J gave up 7 bases, with 10 bases separating them. DNA of the CDR3: TGTGCCAGCAGTTCTCGGATCGGTGAAAAACTGTTTTTT. Encoded protein: CASSSRIGEKLFF.

V is TRBV27 and J is TRBJ1-1; no clear D gene. V dropped 5 bases and J dropped 3 bases, with 16 bases sitting between them. The germline CDR1 and CDR2 sequences are MNHEY and SMNVEV (reference sequence). This CDR3 has 15 amino acids. The CDR3 here is CASSLTPGGDTEAFF. CDR3 nucleotide sequence: TGTGCCAGCAGTCTTACCCCGGGCGGAGACACTGAAGCTTTCTTT.

This chain connects TRBV25-1 to TRBJ1-6; D not resolved. Germline V lookup: CDR1 MGHDK, CDR2 SYGVNS. The CDR3 extends over 12 amino acids. With 3 bases removed from V and 8 bases from J, the gap between germline ends came to 5 bases. The CDR3, as DNA: TGTGCCAGCAGTGATGCGGATTCACCCCTCCACTTT. Residues: CASSDADSPLHF.